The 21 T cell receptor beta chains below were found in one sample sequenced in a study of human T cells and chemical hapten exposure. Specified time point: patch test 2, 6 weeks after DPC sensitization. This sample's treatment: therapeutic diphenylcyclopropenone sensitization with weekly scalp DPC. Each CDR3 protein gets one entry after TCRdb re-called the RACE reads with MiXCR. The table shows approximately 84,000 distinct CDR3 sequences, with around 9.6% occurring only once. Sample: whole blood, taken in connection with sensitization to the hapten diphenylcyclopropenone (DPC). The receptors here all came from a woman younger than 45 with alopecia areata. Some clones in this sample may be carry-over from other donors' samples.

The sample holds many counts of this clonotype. CDR3 residues: CASSLARGETQYF. CDR3 DNA: TGTGCCAGCAGCTTAGCTAGAGGAGAGACCCAGTACTTC. V gene TRBV7-8 combines with J gene TRBJ2-5; D is uncertain. This CDR3 has 13 residues. V was trimmed by 0 bases and J by 4 bases, leaving 6 bases between them. Germline assignment: CDR1 SGHVS and CDR2 FQNEAQ.

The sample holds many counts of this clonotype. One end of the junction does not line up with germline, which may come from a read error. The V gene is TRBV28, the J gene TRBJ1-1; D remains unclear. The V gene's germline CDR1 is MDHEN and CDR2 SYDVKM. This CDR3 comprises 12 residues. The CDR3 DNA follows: TGTGCCAGCAATGGGGAAACGATTGAATCTTTCTTT. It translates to CASNGETIESFF.

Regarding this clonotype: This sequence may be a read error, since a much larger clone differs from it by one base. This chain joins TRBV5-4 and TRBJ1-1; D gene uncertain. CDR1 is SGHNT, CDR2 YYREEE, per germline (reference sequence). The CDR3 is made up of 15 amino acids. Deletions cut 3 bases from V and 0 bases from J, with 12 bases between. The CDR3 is CASSSLTTMNTEAFF. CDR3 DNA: TGTGCCAGCAGCTCCCTGACGACCATGAACACTGAAGCTTTCTTT.

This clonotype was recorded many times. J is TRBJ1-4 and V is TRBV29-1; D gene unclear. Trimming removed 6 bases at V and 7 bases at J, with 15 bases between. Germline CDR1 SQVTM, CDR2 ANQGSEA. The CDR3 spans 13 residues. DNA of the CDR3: TGCAGCGTGGAACACGAGAGCGGTGAAAAACTGTTTTTT. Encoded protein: CSVEHESGEKLFF.

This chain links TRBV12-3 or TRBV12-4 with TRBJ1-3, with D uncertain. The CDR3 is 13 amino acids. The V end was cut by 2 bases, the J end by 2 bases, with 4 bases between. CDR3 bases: TGTGCCAGCAGTTTACAGCCTGGAAACACCATATATTTT. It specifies CASSLQPGNTIYF.

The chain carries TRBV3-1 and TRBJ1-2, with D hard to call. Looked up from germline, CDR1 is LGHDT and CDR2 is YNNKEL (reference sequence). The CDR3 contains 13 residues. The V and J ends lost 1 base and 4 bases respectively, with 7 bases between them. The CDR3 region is CASSQGRTYGYTF. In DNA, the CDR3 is TGTGCCAGCAGCCAAGGTCGGACCTATGGCTACACCTTC.

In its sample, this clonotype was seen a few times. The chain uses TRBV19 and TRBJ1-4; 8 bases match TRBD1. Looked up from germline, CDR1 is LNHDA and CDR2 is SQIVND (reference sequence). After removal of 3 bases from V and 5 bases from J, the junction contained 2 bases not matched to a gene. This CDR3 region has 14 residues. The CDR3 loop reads CASSMRTGNEKLFF. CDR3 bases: TGTGCCAGTAGTATGCGGACAGGGAATGAAAAACTGTTTTTT.

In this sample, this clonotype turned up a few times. The CDR3 sequence: CAISGGQGDEQFF. The CDR3 region has the DNA TGTGCCATCAGTGGAGGACAGGGCGATGAGCAGTTCTTC. The V call is TRBV10-3, the J call TRBJ2-1; 8 bases fit TRBD1. V lost 4 bases to trimming and J lost 8 bases; unmatched junction nucleotides: 4. Per the germline V gene, CDR1 is ENHRY and CDR2 is SYGVKD. CDR3 size: 13 residues.

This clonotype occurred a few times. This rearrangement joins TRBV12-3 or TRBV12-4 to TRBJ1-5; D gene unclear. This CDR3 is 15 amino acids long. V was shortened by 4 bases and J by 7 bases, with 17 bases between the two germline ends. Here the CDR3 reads CASSSPTYGEQPQHF. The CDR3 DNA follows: TGTGCCAGCAGTTCCCCCACGTACGGAGAACAGCCCCAGCATTTT.

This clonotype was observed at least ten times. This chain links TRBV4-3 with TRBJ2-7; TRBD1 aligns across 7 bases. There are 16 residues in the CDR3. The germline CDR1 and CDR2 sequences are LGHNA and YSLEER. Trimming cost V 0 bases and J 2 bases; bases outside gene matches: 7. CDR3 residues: CASSQDSTGPAYEQYF. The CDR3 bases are TGCGCCAGCAGCCAAGATTCGACAGGGCCGGCCTACGAGCAGTACTTC.

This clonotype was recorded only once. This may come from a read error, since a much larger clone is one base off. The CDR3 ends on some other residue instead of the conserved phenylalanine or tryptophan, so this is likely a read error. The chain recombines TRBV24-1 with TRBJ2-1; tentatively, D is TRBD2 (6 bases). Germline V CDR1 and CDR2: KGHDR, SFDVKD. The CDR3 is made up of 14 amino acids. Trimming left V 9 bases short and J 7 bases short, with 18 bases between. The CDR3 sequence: CATQEGLQGNEQFL. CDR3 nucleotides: TGTGCCACCCAAGAGGGACTTCAGGGAAATGAGCAGTTCTTA.

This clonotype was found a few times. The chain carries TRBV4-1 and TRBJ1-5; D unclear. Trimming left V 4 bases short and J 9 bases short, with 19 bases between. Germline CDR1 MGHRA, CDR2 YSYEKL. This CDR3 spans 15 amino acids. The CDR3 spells CASSPDEGMGRPQHF. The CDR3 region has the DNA TGCGCCAGCAGCCCCGACGAAGGGATGGGTAGGCCCCAGCATTTT.

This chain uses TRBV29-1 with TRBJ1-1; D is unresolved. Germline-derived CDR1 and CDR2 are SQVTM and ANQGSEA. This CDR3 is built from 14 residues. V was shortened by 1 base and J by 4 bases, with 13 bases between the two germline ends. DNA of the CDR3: TGCAGCGTTGAAGTAGCCGAAGGTGGCACTGAAGCTTTCTTT. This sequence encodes CSVEVAEGGTEAFF.

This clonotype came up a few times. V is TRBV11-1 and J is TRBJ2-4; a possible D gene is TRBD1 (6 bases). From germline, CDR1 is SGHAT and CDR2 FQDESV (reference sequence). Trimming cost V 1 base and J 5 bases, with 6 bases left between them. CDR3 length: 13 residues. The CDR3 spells CASSLDRENIQYF. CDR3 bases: TGTGCCAGCAGCTTAGACAGGGAAAACATTCAGTACTTC.

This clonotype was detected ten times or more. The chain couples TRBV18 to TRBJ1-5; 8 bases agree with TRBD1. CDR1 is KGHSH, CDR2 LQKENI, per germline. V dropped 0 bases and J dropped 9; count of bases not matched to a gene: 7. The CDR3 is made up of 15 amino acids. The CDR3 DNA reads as TGTGCCAGCTCACCACCAGGACAGGGAGGTCGGCCCCAGCATTTT. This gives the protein CASSPPGQGGRPQHF.

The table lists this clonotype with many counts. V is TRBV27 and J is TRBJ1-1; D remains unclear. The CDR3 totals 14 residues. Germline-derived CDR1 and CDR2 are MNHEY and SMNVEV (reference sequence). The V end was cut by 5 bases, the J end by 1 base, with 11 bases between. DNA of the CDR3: TGTGCCAGCAGTCCGCAGACCCCGAACACTGAAGCTTTCTTT. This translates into CASSPQTPNTEAFF.

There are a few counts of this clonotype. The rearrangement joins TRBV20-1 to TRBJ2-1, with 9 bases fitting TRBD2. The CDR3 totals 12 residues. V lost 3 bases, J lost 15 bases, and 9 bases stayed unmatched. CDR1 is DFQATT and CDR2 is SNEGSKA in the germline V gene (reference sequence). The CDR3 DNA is TGCAGTGCTAGGACAAGGGGACTAGCACTGTTCTTC. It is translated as CSARTRGLALFF.

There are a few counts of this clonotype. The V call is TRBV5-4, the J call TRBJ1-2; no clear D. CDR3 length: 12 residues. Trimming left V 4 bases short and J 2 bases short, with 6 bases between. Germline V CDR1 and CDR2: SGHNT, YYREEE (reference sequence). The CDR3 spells CASSQDNYGYTF. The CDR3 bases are TGTGCCAGCAGCCAGGACAACTATGGCTACACCTTC. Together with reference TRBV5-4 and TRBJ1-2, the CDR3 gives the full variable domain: ETGVTQSPTHLIKTRGQQVTLRCSSQSGHNTVSWYQQALGQGPQFIFQYYREEENGRGNFPPRFSGLQFPNYSSELNVNALELDDSALYLCASSQDNYGYTFGSGTRLTVV.

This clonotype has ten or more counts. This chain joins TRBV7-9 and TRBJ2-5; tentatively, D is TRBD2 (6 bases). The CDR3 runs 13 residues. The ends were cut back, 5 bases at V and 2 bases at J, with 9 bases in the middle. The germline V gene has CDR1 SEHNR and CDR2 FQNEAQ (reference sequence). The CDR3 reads CASSLGLQETQYF. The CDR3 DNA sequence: TGTGCCAGCAGCCTGGGACTGCAAGAGACCCAGTACTTC.

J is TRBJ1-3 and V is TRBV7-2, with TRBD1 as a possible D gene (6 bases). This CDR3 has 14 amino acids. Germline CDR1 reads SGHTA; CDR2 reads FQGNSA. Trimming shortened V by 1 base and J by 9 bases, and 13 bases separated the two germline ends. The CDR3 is CASSLDPQGSTIYF. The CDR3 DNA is TGTGCCAGCAGCTTAGATCCCCAGGGGAGCACCATATATTTT.

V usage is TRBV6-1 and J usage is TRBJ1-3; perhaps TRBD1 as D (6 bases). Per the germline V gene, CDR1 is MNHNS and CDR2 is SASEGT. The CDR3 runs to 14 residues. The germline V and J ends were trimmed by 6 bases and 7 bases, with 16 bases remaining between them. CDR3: CASRRGDTQNTIYF. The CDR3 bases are TGTGCCAGCAGGAGGGGGGACACGCAGAACACCATATATTTT.